This T cell receptor beta chain originates from a study of blood T cell repertoires in COVID-19. This table comes from immunoSEQ multiplex PCR, and its TCRdb copy is limited to in-frame clones, with some not included. Of about 260,000 clones listed, more than 75% were seen once; the top ten hold around 2.1%. V lost 1 base to trimming and J lost 8 bases, with 17 bases between them. This CDR3 is 15 amino acids long. The germline CDR1 and CDR2 sequences are GTSNPN and SVGIG (reference sequence). This sequence originates from a woman aged 50 to 60 who had recovered from COVID-19. Input material: PBMCs or T cells enriched from blood (not recorded which). The chain combines TRBV30 with TRBJ1-4; D unclear. The CDR3 sequence: CAWSASSGPGEKLFF. The CDR3 DNA sequence: TGTGCCTGGAGTGCTTCCTCCGGCCCAGGCGAAAAACTGTTTTTT.